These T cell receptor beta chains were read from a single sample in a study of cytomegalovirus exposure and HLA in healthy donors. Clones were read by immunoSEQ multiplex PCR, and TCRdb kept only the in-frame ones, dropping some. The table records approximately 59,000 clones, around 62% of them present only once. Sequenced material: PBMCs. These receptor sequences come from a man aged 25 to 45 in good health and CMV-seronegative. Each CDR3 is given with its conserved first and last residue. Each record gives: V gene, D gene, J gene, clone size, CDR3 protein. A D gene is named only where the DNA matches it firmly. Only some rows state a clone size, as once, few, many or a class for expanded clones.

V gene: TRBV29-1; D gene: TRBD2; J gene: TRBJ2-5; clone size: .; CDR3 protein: CSAEAGGQETQYF
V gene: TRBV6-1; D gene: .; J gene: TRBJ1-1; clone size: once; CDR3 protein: CAGLGQGYTEAFF
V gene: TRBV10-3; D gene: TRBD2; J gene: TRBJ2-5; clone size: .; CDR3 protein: CAILERGAGKETQYF
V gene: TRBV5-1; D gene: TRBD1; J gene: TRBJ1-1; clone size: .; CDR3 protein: CASSLTQTGINTEAFF
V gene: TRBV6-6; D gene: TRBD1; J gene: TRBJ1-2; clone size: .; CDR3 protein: CASSFDRDSYGYTF
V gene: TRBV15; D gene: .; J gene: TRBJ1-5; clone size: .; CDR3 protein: CATSRDDRRNQPQHF
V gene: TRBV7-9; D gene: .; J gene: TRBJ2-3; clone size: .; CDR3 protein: CASFRDSRTDTQYF
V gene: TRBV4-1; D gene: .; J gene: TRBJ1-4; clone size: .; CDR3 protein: CASSQASGSEKLFF
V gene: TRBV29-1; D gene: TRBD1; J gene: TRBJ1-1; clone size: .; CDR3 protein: CSVQDRGLAAFF
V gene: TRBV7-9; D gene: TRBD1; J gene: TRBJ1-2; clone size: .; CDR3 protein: CASSTRQGAKGYTF
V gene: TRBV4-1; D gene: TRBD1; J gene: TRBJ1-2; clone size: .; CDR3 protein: CASSQLQGQDYGYTF
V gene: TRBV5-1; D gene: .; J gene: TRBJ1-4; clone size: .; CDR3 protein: CASRSPGGNEKLFF
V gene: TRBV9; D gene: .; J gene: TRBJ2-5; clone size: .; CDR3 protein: CASSVDQGRQETQYF
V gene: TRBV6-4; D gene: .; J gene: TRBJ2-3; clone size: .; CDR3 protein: CASETSPTSTDTQYF
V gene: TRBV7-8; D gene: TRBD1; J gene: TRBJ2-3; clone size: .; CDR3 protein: CASSLTGQATTQYF
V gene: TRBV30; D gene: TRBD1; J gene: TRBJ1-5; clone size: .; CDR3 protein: CAWRGTGGYNQPQHF
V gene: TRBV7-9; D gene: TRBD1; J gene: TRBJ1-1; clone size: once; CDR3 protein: CASSLGQWGTEAFF
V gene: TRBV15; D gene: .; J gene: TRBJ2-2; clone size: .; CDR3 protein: CATSGERSNTGELFF
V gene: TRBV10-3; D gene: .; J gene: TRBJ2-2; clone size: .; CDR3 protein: CAISDPDTGELFF
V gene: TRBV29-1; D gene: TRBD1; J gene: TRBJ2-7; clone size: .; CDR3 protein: CSVEEGDSPYEQYF
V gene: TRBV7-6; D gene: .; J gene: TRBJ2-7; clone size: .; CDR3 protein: CASSLNSQVEQYF
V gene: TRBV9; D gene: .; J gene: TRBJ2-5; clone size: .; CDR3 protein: CASSPSVGPVETQYF
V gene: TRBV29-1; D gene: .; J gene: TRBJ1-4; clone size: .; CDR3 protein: CSVEGEGFDEKLFF
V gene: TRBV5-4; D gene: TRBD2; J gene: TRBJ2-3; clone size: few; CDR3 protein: CASSIPGLASDTQYF
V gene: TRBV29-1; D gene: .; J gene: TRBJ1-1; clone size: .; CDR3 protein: CSAADSNTEAFF
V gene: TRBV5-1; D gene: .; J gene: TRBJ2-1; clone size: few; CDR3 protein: CASSLTGYNEQFF
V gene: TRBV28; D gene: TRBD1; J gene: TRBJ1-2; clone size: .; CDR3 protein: CASSEGQAVGGYTF
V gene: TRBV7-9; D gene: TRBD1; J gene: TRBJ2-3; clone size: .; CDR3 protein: CASSIQGTGVQYF
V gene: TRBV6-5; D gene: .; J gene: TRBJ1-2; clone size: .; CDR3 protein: CASSLDRIYGYTF
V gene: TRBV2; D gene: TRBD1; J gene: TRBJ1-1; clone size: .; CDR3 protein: CASSDLDRDRLDAEAFF
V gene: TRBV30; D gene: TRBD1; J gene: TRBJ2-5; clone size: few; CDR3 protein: CAWNRQGGTQYF
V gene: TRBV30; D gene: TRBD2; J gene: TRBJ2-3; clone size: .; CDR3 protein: CAWSVVGGGFGTQYF
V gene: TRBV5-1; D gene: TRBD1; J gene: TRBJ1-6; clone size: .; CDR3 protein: CASSSIGTGKTYNSPLHF
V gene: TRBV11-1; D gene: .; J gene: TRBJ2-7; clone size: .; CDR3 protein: CASSLALGSGYEQYF
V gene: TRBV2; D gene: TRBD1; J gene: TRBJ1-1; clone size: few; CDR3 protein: CASSGAPQGAATEAFF
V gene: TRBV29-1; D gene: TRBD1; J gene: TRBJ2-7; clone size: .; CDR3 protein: CSAEDRGISYEQYF
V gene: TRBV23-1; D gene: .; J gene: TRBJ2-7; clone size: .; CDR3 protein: CASSHAGDTHSYEQYF
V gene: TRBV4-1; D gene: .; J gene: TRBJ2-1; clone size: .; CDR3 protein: CASSQVRGLGRMSQFF
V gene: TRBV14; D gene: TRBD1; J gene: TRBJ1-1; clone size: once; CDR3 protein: CASSRQGSTEAFF
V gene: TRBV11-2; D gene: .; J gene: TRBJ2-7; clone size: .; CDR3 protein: CASSPLRGFYEQYF
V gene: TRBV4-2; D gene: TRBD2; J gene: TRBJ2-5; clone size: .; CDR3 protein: CASSLVAGTQETQYF
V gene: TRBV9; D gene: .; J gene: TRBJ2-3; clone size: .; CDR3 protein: CASSVALRGTDTQYF
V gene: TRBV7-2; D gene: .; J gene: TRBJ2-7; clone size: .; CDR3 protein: CASSLDFSSYEQYF
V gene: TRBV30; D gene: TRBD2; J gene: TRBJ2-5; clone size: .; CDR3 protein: CAWSVGSGGAFETQYF
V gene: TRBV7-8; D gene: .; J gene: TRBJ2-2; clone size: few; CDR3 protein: CASSLSSTGELFF
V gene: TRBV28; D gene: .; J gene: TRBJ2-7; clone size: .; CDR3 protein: CASSLWLEQYF
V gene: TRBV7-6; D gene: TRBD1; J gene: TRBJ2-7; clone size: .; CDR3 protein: CASSDLGTGGVYEQYF
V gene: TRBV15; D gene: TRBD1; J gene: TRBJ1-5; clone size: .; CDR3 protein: CATSYSGTGSNQPQHF
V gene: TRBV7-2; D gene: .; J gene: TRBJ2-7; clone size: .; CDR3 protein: CASSLSLVYEQYF
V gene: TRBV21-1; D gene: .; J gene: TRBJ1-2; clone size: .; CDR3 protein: CASSRPGTPNYGYTF
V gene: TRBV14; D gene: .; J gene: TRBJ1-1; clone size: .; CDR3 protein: CASSQSGGTEAFF
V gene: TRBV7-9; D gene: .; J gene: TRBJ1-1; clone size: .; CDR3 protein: CASSSQGMNTEAFF
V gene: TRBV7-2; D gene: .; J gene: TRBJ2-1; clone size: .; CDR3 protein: CASSQDKMYNEQFF